Shown below are 27 T cell receptor beta chains from a single sample sequenced in a study of blood T cell repertoires in COVID-19. Here immunoSEQ multiplex PCR was the method, and the copy in TCRdb shows in-frame clones only, minus some. In the table there are under 250,000 clones, 70% to 80% of which are singletons. The specimen was peripheral blood. The receptors derive from a woman in her 40s with COVID-19, enrolled during active disease.

J is TRBJ1-6 and V is TRBV6-5, with D perhaps matching TRBD1 (6 bases). CDR3 size: 16 residues. Trimming left V 2 bases short and J 5 bases short, with 13 bases between. The V gene's germline CDR1 is MNHEY and CDR2 SVGAGI. The chain's CDR3 is CASSYVGTSNNSPLHF. CDR3 nucleotides: TGTGCCAGCAGTTACGTCGGGACATCGAATAATTCACCCCTCCACTTT.

The chain links TRBV20-1 to TRBJ2-4, with D perhaps matching TRBD1 (5 bases). Germline CDR1 reads DFQATT; CDR2 reads SNEGSKA (reference sequence). With 3 bases removed from V and 9 bases from J, the gap between germline ends came to 9 bases. The CDR3 is 11 amino acids. CDR3 residues: CSASTGGIQYF. Written as DNA, the CDR3 is TGCAGTGCTAGTACAGGCGGCATTCAGTACTTC.

This clone was detected once. V is TRBV18 and J is TRBJ2-6, with D perhaps matching TRBD2 (6 bases). Germline lookup yields CDR1 KGHSH and CDR2 LQKENI. V was clipped by 3 bases and J by 4 bases, with 13 bases between them. The CDR3 is 16 residues long. DNA of the CDR3: TGTGCCAGCTCACCGGGTGCCACTAGCGGGGCCAACGTCCTGACTTTC. Protein sequence: CASSPGATSGANVLTF.

The V and J genes are TRBV7-9 and TRBJ2-6; 13 positions agree with TRBD2. V lost 6 bases to trimming and J lost 3 bases; unmatched junction nucleotides: 5. Per germline, CDR1 SEHNR and CDR2 FQNEAQ (reference sequence). This CDR3 region has 17 residues. This CDR3 is CASRRLAGGNGANVLTF. The DNA of the CDR3 is TGTGCCAGCAGGCGACTAGCGGGAGGTAATGGGGCCAACGTCCTGACTTTC.

This chain joins TRBV14 and TRBJ1-6; unclear D gene. Trimming removed 0 bases at V and 6 bases at J, with 6 bases between. Germline assignment: CDR1 SGHDN and CDR2 FVKESK. This CDR3 is built from 14 residues. The CDR3 sequence is CASSQEYSNSPLHF. CDR3 DNA sequence: TGTGCCAGCAGCCAAGAATACAGTAATTCACCCCTCCACTTT.

The gene calls are TRBV24-1 and TRBJ2-1; 9 bases align to TRBD2. V trimming: 3 bases; J trimming: 5 bases; junction bases outside the gene matches: 10. CDR3 size: 17 residues. Germline-derived CDR1 and CDR2 are KGHDR and SFDVKD. The CDR3 sequence is CATSDNSGSTPNNEQFF. As DNA, the CDR3 is TGTGCCACCAGTGATAATAGCGGGAGTACGCCAAACAATGAGCAGTTCTTC.

CDR3 coding DNA: TGTGCCACCAGTGACCGGTGGGCTGTTAGACTAGCGCACTCTGGGGCCAACGTCCTGACTTTC. It encodes CATSDRWAVRLAHSGANVLTF. J is TRBJ2-6 and V is TRBV24-1; TRBD2 matches at 8 bases. Trimming at V came to 4 bases and at J to 0 bases, leaving 16 bases not matched to a gene. This CDR3 has 21 amino acids. Germline V gives CDR1 KGHDR, CDR2 SFDVKD.

The chain carries TRBV5-6 and TRBJ2-3; 12 bases agree with TRBD2. V gave up 3 bases and J gave up 4 bases; unmatched junction bases: 3. In germline, CDR1 is SGHDT, CDR2 YYEEEE. The CDR3 consists of 15 residues. The CDR3 region is CASSSTSGSADTQYF. For the CDR3, the DNA is TGTGCCAGCAGCTCGACTAGCGGGAGCGCAGATACGCAGTATTTT. The entire variable domain, with the rest obtained from reference TRBV5-6 and TRBJ2-3, is as follows: DAGVTQSPTHLIKTRGQQVTLRCSPKSGHDTVSWYQQALGQGPQFIFQYYEEEERQRGNFPDRFSGHQFPNYSSELNVNALLLGDSALYLCASSSTSGSADTQYFGPGTRLTVL.

V usage is TRBV7-2 and J usage is TRBJ1-1; maybe TRBD1 (6 bases). Germline loops: CDR1 SGHTA, CDR2 FQGNSA. The CDR3 has 12 amino acids. V lost 5 bases to trimming and J lost 12 bases, with 16 bases between them. In nucleotides, the CDR3 is TGTGCCAGCAGCCAGATAACAGGGTTATCTTTCTTT. It is translated as CASSQITGLSFF.

The rearrangement links TRBV2 to TRBJ2-4, with 7 bases that match TRBD1. Trimming took 6 bases from V and 1 from J; bases not matched to a gene: 6. Germline values: CDR1 SNHLY, CDR2 FYNNEI. The CDR3 covers 15 residues. This chain's CDR3 is CASRGDRDAKNIQYF. The DNA of the CDR3 is TGTGCCAGCAGAGGTGACAGGGATGCCAAAAACATTCAGTACTTC.

This clone was counted once. This chain links TRBV10-3 with TRBJ2-7; 8 positions match TRBD1. Germline V gives CDR1 ENHRY, CDR2 SYGVKD. J was trimmed by 3 bases and V by 0 bases; bases with no gene match: 1. This CDR3 is built from 14 residues. Written as DNA, the CDR3 is TGTGCCATCAGTGAGTCGACAGGGGTCTACGAGCAGTACTTC. Translated: CAISESTGVYEQYF.

This clone showed up just a few times. This sequence joins TRBV3-1 (or the pseudogene TRBV3-2) and TRBJ2-7; D not certain. This CDR3 region has 17 residues. V was shortened by 1 base and J by 1 base, with 17 bases between the two germline ends. From germline, CDR1 is LGHDT and CDR2 YNNKEL (reference sequence). CDR3 protein: CASSQVGRAYLSYEQYF. DNA of the CDR3: TGTGCCAGCAGCCAAGTGGGTCGAGCGTACCTTTCCTACGAGCAGTACTTC.

There are a few counts of this clone. This chain uses TRBV5-1 with TRBJ2-2, with TRBD1 matching 9 bases. There are 17 residues in the CDR3. Unmatched junction bases numbered 10, after V lost 4 bases and J lost 3 bases. The germline gives CDR1 SGHRS, CDR2 YFSETQ. The DNA of the CDR3 is TGCGCCAGCAGCACAGGTTACAGGGGGCGAGACACCGGGGAGCTGTTTTTT. As protein: CASSTGYRGRDTGELFF.

This sequence joins TRBV4-2 and TRBJ2-6; the match to TRBD1 covers 7 bases. The germline V gene encodes CDR1 LGHNA and CDR2 YNFKEQ. The ends lost 4 bases at V and 0 bases at J; junction bases unmatched: 6. The CDR3 has 17 residues. CDR3 DNA: TGTGCCAGCAGCCTTCAGGGGGACCCCTCTGGGGCCAACGTCCTGACTTTC. This sequence encodes CASSLQGDPSGANVLTF.

The rearrangement links TRBV18 to TRBJ2-1; 8 nucleotides agree with TRBD2. Looked up from germline, CDR1 is KGHSH and CDR2 is LQKENI. The CDR3 length is 15 residues. V was clipped by 0 bases and J by 6 bases; unmatched bases: 4. The CDR3, as DNA: TGTGCCAGCTCACCACCGGGACTAGTCCCCAATGAGCAGTTCTTC. Encoded protein: CASSPPGLVPNEQFF.

The rearrangement links TRBV7-2 to TRBJ2-7; 8 bases map to TRBD1. The germline CDR1 and CDR2 sequences are SGHTA and FQGNSA. This CDR3 comprises 15 residues. Trimming removed 5 bases from V and 3 bases from J; junction bases left unmatched: 9. CDR3 sequence (DNA): TGTGCCAGCAGCCCGGGGACAGGATCGTTCTACGAGCAGTACTTC. As protein: CASSPGTGSFYEQYF.

V gene TRBV5-1 combines with J gene TRBJ1-3; D is undetermined. Germline V CDR1 and CDR2: SGHRS, YFSETQ. Trimming cost V 6 bases and J 4 bases, with 8 bases left between them. This CDR3 is 12 amino acids long. The CDR3 spells CASKEDGNTIYF. CDR3 bases: TGCGCCAGCAAGGAGGACGGAAACACCATATATTTT.

The rearrangement joins TRBV19 to TRBJ2-3; TRBD2 agrees at 10 bases. Germline V gives CDR1 LNHDA, CDR2 SQIVND (reference sequence). This CDR3 is 14 amino acids long. Trimming cost V 6 bases and J 6 bases; bases outside gene matches: 6. This CDR3 reads CASRFSGGSDTQYF. The DNA of the CDR3 is TGTGCCAGTAGGTTTAGCGGGGGGAGCGATACGCAGTATTTT.

This sequence joins TRBV12-5 and TRBJ2-7; the match to TRBD1 covers 9 bases. The CDR3 is made up of 17 amino acids. Looked up from germline, CDR1 is LGHNT and CDR2 is FRNRAP. V was pared by 5 bases and J by 3 bases, with 14 bases of the junction left unmatched. CDR3 nucleotide sequence: TGTGCTAGTGGTGGGATAGGACAGGGGCGAAAGAACTACGAGCAGTACTTC. It codes for CASGGIGQGRKNYEQYF.

The chain employs TRBV5-4 and TRBJ2-4; D is ambiguous. Trimming pared 2 bases from V and 1 base from J, leaving 7 bases between. In germline, CDR1 is SGHNT, CDR2 YYREEE (reference sequence). The length of the CDR3 is 14 residues. DNA of the CDR3: TGTGCCAGCAGCTTTAATCAGGCCAAAAACATTCAGTACTTC. It codes for CASSFNQAKNIQYF.

This sequence joins TRBV15 and TRBJ1-6, with TRBD1 matching over 10 bases. The J segment lost 9 bases and the V segment lost 0 bases, leaving 2 bases of the junction unmatched. Germline V gives CDR1 LNHNV, CDR2 YYDKDF (reference sequence). The CDR3 covers 15 residues. As DNA, the CDR3 is TGTGCCACCAGCAGAGATGGGACAGGGGTTTCACCCCTCCACTTT. This sequence encodes CATSRDGTGVSPLHF.

The chain couples TRBV18 to TRBJ1-1; 8 bases are shared with TRBD1. CDR3 length: 14 residues. Trimming at V came to 3 bases and at J to 3 bases, leaving 3 bases not matched to a gene. CDR1 is KGHSH, CDR2 LQKENI, per germline. The CDR3 here is CASSPGQGHTEAFF. The CDR3 nucleotides are TGTGCCAGCTCACCCGGACAGGGTCACACTGAAGCTTTCTTT.

A few counts support this clone. The chain has TRBV21-1 and TRBJ2-2; the table's D call, TRBD2, has no DNA check behind it. TRBV21-1 represents a pseudogene. The CDR3 is 20 amino acids. The chain's CDR3 is CASSKRGQVLAGVGTGELFF. DNA of the CDR3: TGTGCCAGCAGCAAAAGGGGACAGGTCCTAGCGGGAGTCGGCACCGGGGAGCTGTTTTTT.

The chain employs TRBV10-3 and TRBJ1-3; 7 positions match TRBD1. Per the germline V gene, CDR1 is ENHRY and CDR2 is SYGVKD. The CDR3 consists of 14 residues. The V segment lost 2 bases and the J segment 4 bases; nucleotides outside the gene matches: 2. The CDR3 DNA reads as TGTGCCATCAGTGAGGGGACAGCAGGAAACACCATATATTTT. This codes for CAISEGTAGNTIYF.

The chain employs TRBV6-2 or TRBV6-3 and TRBJ2-3; D gene unclear. Trimming took off 4 bases at V and 6 bases at J, with 5 bases between the two ends. Per germline, CDR1 MNHEY and CDR2 SVGEGT. The CDR3 extends over 11 amino acids. This CDR3 is CASSFLDTQYF. CDR3 DNA: TGTGCCAGCAGTTTCTTGGATACGCAGTATTTT.

The rearrangement uses TRBV4-1 and TRBJ1-1, with unresolved D. Deletions cut 1 base from V and 4 bases from J, with 10 bases between. This CDR3 comprises 14 residues. Per the germline V gene, CDR1 is MGHRA and CDR2 is YSYEKL. This CDR3 is CASSQVTDTTEAFF. CDR3 nucleotide sequence: TGCGCCAGCAGCCAAGTCACAGATACCACTGAAGCTTTCTTT.

This chain connects TRBV28 to TRBJ1-5; D may be TRBD1 (6 bases). Germline CDR1 and CDR2: MDHEN and SYDVKM. The V gene lost 11 bases and the J gene lost 2 bases, with 10 bases spanning the gap. This CDR3 region has 12 residues. The CDR3 sequence is CAAGVGNQPQHF. CDR3 nucleotide sequence: TGTGCCGCAGGGGTGGGCAATCAGCCCCAGCATTTT.